This is a list of T cell receptor beta chains from one sample in a study of multiple sclerosis patients with progressive multifocal leukoencephalopathy. This table comes from immunoSEQ multiplex PCR, and its TCRdb copy is limited to in-frame clones, with some not included. The data hold 31,000 or so clones, with 70% to 90% observed a single time. The sample taken for sequencing was PBMCs. The receptors shown here come from a human donor with multiple sclerosis. Each CDR3 is given with its conserved first and last residue. The D gene is left open where the match is weak. Clone size is shown for a subset of rows, as once, few, many or a class of expanded clone.

>TRBV12-5|TRBJ2-1|-|-
CASGRAGAAWWNEQFF
TGTGCTAGTGGTCGGGCAGGCGCAGCCTGGTGGAATGAGCAGTTCTTC
>TRBV4-1|TRBJ2-1|-|-
CASSQRSSEQFF
TGCGCCAGCAGCCAAAGAAGTAGCGAGCAGTTCTTC
>TRBV9|TRBJ2-1|once|TRBD2
CASSRSPSGDEQFF
TGTGCCAGCAGTCGATCCCCTAGCGGGGATGAGCAGTTCTTC
>TRBV5-1|TRBJ2-7|-|-
CASSLGGTQAEEQYF
TGCGCCAGCAGCTTGGGCGGGACCCAAGCAGAGGAGCAGTACTTC
>TRBV23-1|TRBJ1-1|-|TRBD1
CASSQSGDRVNTEAFF
TGCGCCAGCAGTCAATCGGGGGACAGAGTGAACACTGAAGCTTTCTTT
>TRBV29-1|TRBJ1-5|-|-
CSVRHLNQPQHF
TGCAGCGTTAGGCACCTGAATCAGCCCCAGCATTTT
>TRBV30|TRBJ2-7|-|-
CAWSAGSWGYEQYF
TGTGCCTGGAGTGCGGGTAGCTGGGGATACGAGCAGTACTTC
>TRBV14|TRBJ2-1|-|-
CASSQRGGRDEQFF
TGTGCCAGCAGCCAAAGGGGGGGGCGCGATGAGCAGTTCTTC
>TRBV12-5|TRBJ1-1|-|TRBD1
CARGLVSGTGFTEAFF
TGTGCTAGGGGTTTGGTGAGCGGGACAGGGTTCACTGAAGCTTTCTTT
>TRBV5-6|TRBJ2-7|-|-
CASSSASDYYEQYF
TGTGCCAGCAGCTCCGCTAGCGATTACTACGAGCAGTACTTC
>TRBV7-2|TRBJ1-1|-|-
CASSLASGLGTEAFF
TGTGCCAGCAGCTTAGCTTCAGGGTTGGGCACTGAAGCTTTCTTT
>TRBV6-5|TRBJ1-1|-|-
CASSAGDEAFF
TGTGCCAGCAGTGCTGGTGATGAAGCTTTCTTT
>TRBV6-5|TRBJ2-7|-|-
CASSRSGNEQYF
TGTGCCAGCAGTAGGTCAGGGAACGAGCAGTACTTC
>TRBV28|TRBJ2-1|-|-
CASSSSRDGGNEQFF
TGTGCCAGCAGTTCGAGCAGGGATGGAGGCAATGAGCAGTTCTTC
>TRBV9|TRBJ1-2|-|TRBD1
CASSGGGTANYGYTF
TGTGCCAGCAGCGGAGGAGGGACAGCCAACTATGGCTACACCTTC
>TRBV27|TRBJ2-3|-|-
CASSRPGGTDTQYF
TGTGCCAGCAGCCGTCCGGGTGGGACAGATACGCAGTATTTT
>TRBV4-3|TRBJ2-1|-|-
CASSLTLIRNEQFF
TGCGCCAGCAGCCTAACCCTAATACGGAATGAGCAGTTCTTC
>TRBV19|TRBJ1-1|-|-
CASSTRLKNTEAFF
TGTGCCAGTAGTACACGACTCAAGAACACTGAAGCTTTCTTT
>TRBV28|TRBJ2-7|once|-
CASTLSGTFIEQYF
TGTGCCAGCACCCTCTCAGGGACGTTCATCGAGCAGTACTTC
>TRBV19|TRBJ2-1|-|TRBD2
CASSIGFSGRASSYNEQFF
TGTGCCAGTAGTATAGGTTTCAGCGGGAGGGCCAGCTCCTACAATGAGCAGTTCTTC
>TRBV7-9|TRBJ2-2|-|TRBD1
CASSLFPDRANTGELFF
TGTGCCAGCAGCTTATTCCCTGACAGGGCCAACACCGGGGAGCTGTTTTTT
>TRBV7-2|TRBJ2-1|-|TRBD2
CASSPTPTSDNEQFF
TGTGCCAGCAGCCCAACGCCGACTAGCGACAATGAGCAGTTCTTC
>TRBV30|TRBJ1-2|-|-
CAWSADPFNYGYTF
TGTGCCTGGAGTGCGGACCCCTTTAACTATGGCTACACCTTC
>TRBV28|TRBJ1-2|-|-
CASSTGSANYGYTF
TGTGCCAGCAGTACCGGATCGGCTAACTATGGCTACACCTTC
>TRBV2|TRBJ2-1|-|TRBD2
CASKRREGRFYNEQFF
TGTGCCAGCAAACGGCGGGAGGGCCGTTTCTACAATGAGCAGTTCTTC
>TRBV7-6|TRBJ1-1|-|-
CASSLAGPNTEAFF
TGTGCCAGCAGCTTAGCAGGGCCGAACACTGAAGCTTTCTTT
>TRBV28|TRBJ1-5|-|-
CASSRGGYSNQPQHF
TGTGCCAGCAGTCGGGGGGGTTATAGCAATCAGCCCCAGCATTTT
>TRBV9|TRBJ1-3|-|-
CASSVARDGRSGNTIYF
TGTGCCAGCAGCGTAGCTAGGGACGGCCGATCTGGAAACACCATATATTTT
>TRBV5-1|TRBJ1-4|-|-
CASSLAVGRGEKLFF
TGCGCCAGCAGCTTGGCCGTGGGTAGAGGGGAAAAACTGTTTTTT
>TRBV18|TRBJ1-4|few|-
CASSPNTLTTNEKLFF
TGTGCCAGCTCACCAAACACACTGACAACTAATGAAAAACTGTTTTTT
>TRBV23-1|TRBJ2-4|-|-
CASSQSGGEATLAKNIQYF
TGCGCCAGCAGTCAATCAGGAGGGGAGGCCACCCTAGCCAAAAACATTCAGTACTTC
>TRBV6-5|TRBJ2-3|-|-
CAHKAGYATDTQYF
TGTGCCCACAAAGCAGGTTACGCAACAGATACGCAGTATTTT
>TRBV27|TRBJ2-7|-|-
CASSLLGPIWGEQYF
TGTGCCAGCAGTTTGTTAGGGCCTATATGGGGCGAGCAGTACTTC
>TRBV2|TRBJ2-7|few|TRBD1
CASTARDRGLEQYF
TGTGCCAGCACCGCCCGGGACAGGGGGCTTGAGCAGTACTTC
>TRBV29-1|TRBJ2-1|-|-
CSVSRGSGPTNEQFF
TGCAGCGTTAGTCGTGGAAGTGGACCCACCAATGAGCAGTTCTTC